These 23 T cell receptor beta chains were sequenced from one sample in a study of blood T cell repertoires in COVID-19 (dated by TCRdb to 2018 to 2021). Receptors were amplified or captured by the immunoSEQ multiplex PCR assay. Not all clones reach the TCRdb copy of this immuneACCESS table, which keeps in-frame sequences only. Checked studies attribute under half of the gap to unresolved V genes and leave the rest unexplained. Counted in this sample were fewer than 150,000 clones; more than 65% of them appeared once. The ten largest clones take up around 1.5% of the sample. The sample taken for sequencing was peripheral blood. These receptor sequences come from a man in his fifties with acute or convalescent COVID-19.

V gene TRBV6-6 combines with J gene TRBJ2-1; 9 bases agree with TRBD2. CDR1 and CDR2 from the germline V gene are MNHNY and SVGAGI (reference sequence). The CDR3 length is 16 residues. V trimming: 8 bases; J trimming: 6 bases; junction bases outside the gene matches: 14. The CDR3 spells CASEEGGGAASNEQFF. CDR3 in DNA: TGTGCCAGCGAGGAGGGCGGGGGGGCGGCCAGCAATGAGCAGTTCTTC.

This clone was detected only once. V and J are TRBV5-6 and TRBJ1-5, with 7 bases aligning to TRBD1. V lost 3 bases, J lost 1 base, and 1 base stayed unmatched. The CDR3 is 14 amino acids. Germline V gives CDR1 SGHDT, CDR2 YYEEEE. As DNA, the CDR3 is TGTGCCAGCAGCTCGACAGGGAGCAATCAGCCCCAGCATTTT. Translated: CASSSTGSNQPQHF. Based on the CDR3 plus reference TRBV5-6 and TRBJ1-5, the full variable domain is DAGVTQSPTHLIKTRGQQVTLRCSPKSGHDTVSWYQQALGQGPQFIFQYYEEEERQRGNFPDRFSGHQFPNYSSELNVNALLLGDSALYLCASSSTGSNQPQHFGDGTRLSIL.

CDR3 nucleotide sequence: TGTGCCAGCAGCGGCCCGGGACAGGGGGCGCGGGAGCAGTACTTC. Protein sequence: CASSGPGQGAREQYF. The V and J genes are TRBV5-5 and TRBJ2-7; 12 nucleotides agree with TRBD1. Germline-derived CDR1 and CDR2 are SGHKS and YYEKEE (reference sequence). Trimming removed 4 bases from V and 7 bases from J; junction bases left unmatched: 9. The CDR3 totals 15 residues.

The chain couples TRBV4-1 to TRBJ1-5; D call uncertain. The CDR3 length is 14 residues. V shed 1 base and J shed 2 bases, with 6 bases lying between them. The germline V gene has CDR1 MGHRA and CDR2 YSYEKL. In nucleotides, the CDR3 is TGCGCCAGCAGCCAAGGCGCTCGCAATCAGCCCCAGCATTTT. It encodes CASSQGARNQPQHF.

The V and J genes are TRBV4-2 and TRBJ2-5, with D possibly matching TRBD2 (6 bases). Trimming pared 3 bases from V and 5 bases from J, leaving 13 bases between. The V gene's germline CDR1 is LGHNA and CDR2 YNFKEQ. This CDR3 has 14 amino acids. CDR3 nucleotides: TGTGCCAGCAGCCACGGCAGAGGGAGGGAGACCCAGTACTTC. Amino acid sequence: CASSHGRGRETQYF.

This chain connects TRBV5-1 to TRBJ1-5, with unresolved D. This CDR3 is built from 14 residues. Germline lookup yields CDR1 SGHRS and CDR2 YFSETQ. V lost 4 bases to trimming and J lost 6 bases, with 14 bases between them. The CDR3 DNA sequence: TGCGCCAGCAGCCCCCTAGGTGGTGGTCAGCCCCAGCATTTT. Its translation: CASSPLGGGQPQHF.

This clone showed up just once. The chain employs TRBV5-1 and TRBJ1-2, with D tentatively TRBD1 (6 bases). This CDR3 has 14 residues. V was shortened by 2 bases and J by 9 bases, with 17 bases between the two germline ends. Germline CDR1 reads SGHRS; CDR2 reads YFSETQ. The CDR3 bases are TGCGCCAGCAGCTTTGCACAGGGTGCGTCGAGCTACACCTTC. Translation: CASSFAQGASSYTF.

The chain has TRBV28 and TRBJ1-5; 8 nucleotides agree with TRBD1. Germline V gene data show CDR1 as MDHEN and CDR2 as SYDVKM. The V gene end was trimmed by 2 bases and the J gene end by 3 bases; junction bases not matched to a gene: 6. CDR3 size: 16 residues. CDR3 protein: CASSLVQGANNQPQHF. The DNA of the CDR3 is TGTGCCAGCAGTTTAGTCCAGGGGGCTAACAATCAGCCCCAGCATTTT.

This clone was counted only a few times. The chain has TRBV5-6 and TRBJ1-2, with 11 bases matching TRBD1. Germline CDR1 reads SGHDT; CDR2 reads YYEEEE. The CDR3 is 14 residues long. The J segment lost 4 bases and the V segment lost 4 bases, leaving 3 bases of the junction unmatched. The CDR3 sequence: CASSLGQGGYGYTF. The CDR3 nucleotides are TGTGCCAGCAGCCTGGGACAGGGGGGCTATGGCTACACCTTC.

The chain uses TRBV7-8 and TRBJ2-7; D unclear. CDR1 is SGHVS, CDR2 FQNEAQ, per germline. V dropped 5 bases and J dropped 4 bases, with 9 bases sitting between them. This CDR3 region has 12 residues. The CDR3 DNA reads as TGTGCCAGCAGCAACAGCTTATACGAGCAGTACGTC. It yields the protein CASSNSLYEQYV.

V gene TRBV6-1 combines with J gene TRBJ1-1; D is uncertain. The CDR3 consists of 15 residues. Trimming pared 0 bases from V and 1 base from J, leaving 9 bases between. CDR1 MNHNS and CDR2 SASEGT come from the germline V gene. CDR3 coding DNA: TGTGCCAGCAGTGAAGCGGTGAACAGGAACACTGAAGCTTTCTTT. Translating gives CASSEAVNRNTEAFF.

The rearrangement uses TRBV6-5 and TRBJ2-1; 8 bases are a match to TRBD1. Germline V gives CDR1 MNHEY, CDR2 SVGAGI. CDR3 length: 15 amino acids. V was pared by 5 bases and J by 8 bases, with 11 bases of the junction left unmatched. The CDR3 here is CASSPGGRGIDEQFF. CDR3 in DNA: TGTGCCAGCAGTCCAGGGGGCCGAGGGATTGATGAGCAGTTCTTC.

The chain carries TRBV5-4 and TRBJ1-2; D possibly corresponds to TRBD1 (6 bases). Trimming cost V 8 bases and J 4 bases, with 18 bases left between them. CDR3 length equals 14 residues. CDR1 and CDR2 (germline): SGHNT, YYREEE (reference sequence). DNA of the CDR3: TGTGCCAGTCTGAATAGGGCCAGGGGCTATGGCTACACCTTC. Translation gives CASLNRARGYGYTF.

The chain couples TRBV10-3 to TRBJ1-6; the D gene is possibly TRBD1 (5 bases). CDR1 ENHRY and CDR2 SYGVKD come from the germline V gene. The V end was cut by 0 bases, the J end by 18 bases, with 15 bases between. This CDR3 region has 13 residues. This chain's CDR3 is CAISESGDGQGHF. As DNA, the CDR3 is TGTGCCATCAGTGAGTCTGGCGACGGCCAGGGCCACTTT.

The J gene is TRBJ2-5, the V gene TRBV6-6, with 9 bases identical to TRBD1. CDR3 length equals 15 residues. Per germline, CDR1 MNHNY and CDR2 SVGAGI (reference sequence). J gave up 2 bases and V 2 bases, and 3 bases lay outside the gene matches. CDR3 sequence (DNA): TGTGCCAGCAGTTACGAAGGACAGGGGCAAGAGACCCAGTACTTC. It encodes CASSYEGQGQETQYF.

CDR3 sequence (DNA): TGTGCCAGCAGTTTTGTAGCAGGGACAGATACGCAGTATTTT. Translated, it gives CASSFVAGTDTQYF. The chain recombines TRBV28 with TRBJ2-3; TRBD1 is a possible D gene (5 bases). The CDR3 extends over 14 amino acids. V lost 3 bases and J 3 bases, leaving 10 bases between the germline ends. Germline V gene lookup returns CDR1 MDHEN and CDR2 SYDVKM.

This rearrangement joins TRBV7-6 to TRBJ2-3; D perhaps matches TRBD1 (7 bases). This CDR3 has 15 amino acids. The V end lost 5 bases, the J end lost 2 bases, and 14 bases lay between the germline ends. Germline V lookup: CDR1 SGHVS, CDR2 FNYEAQ. The CDR3 nucleotides read TGTGCCAGCAGCCCCGGACAGGACTACACAGATACGCAGTATTTT. Residues: CASSPGQDYTDTQYF.

This clone was detected once. V and J are TRBV11-3 and TRBJ2-3; D ambiguous. Trimming pared 0 bases from V and 5 bases from J, leaving 3 bases between. This CDR3 region has 12 residues. From germline, CDR1 is SGHNT and CDR2 YENEEA. The CDR3 loop reads CASSLDRDTQYF. The DNA for the CDR3 is TGTGCCAGCAGCTTAGATCGAGATACGCAGTATTTT.

In this sample, this clone turned up a few times. V usage is TRBV13 and J usage is TRBJ1-3; D gene ambiguous. CDR1 is PRHDT, CDR2 FYEKMQ, per germline (reference sequence). V lost 5 bases and J lost 4, with 15 bases in between. The CDR3 is 15 residues long. The CDR3 sequence: CASSPILALGNTIYF. Written as DNA, the CDR3 is TGTGCCAGCAGCCCCATTTTAGCGTTAGGAAACACCATATATTTT.

The chain couples TRBV2 to TRBJ2-7; TRBD1 matches at 9 bases. This CDR3 has 13 residues. Germline-derived CDR1 and CDR2 are SNHLY and FYNNEI. The V gene end was trimmed by 6 bases and the J gene end by 0 bases; junction bases not matched to a gene: 0. The CDR3 loop is CASRDRGSYEQYV. Here the CDR3 DNA reads TGTGCCAGCAGGGACAGGGGCTCCTACGAGCAGTACGTC.

The V gene is TRBV9, the J gene TRBJ2-3; 9 nucleotides align to TRBD1. V gave up 1 base and J gave up 1 base; unmatched junction bases: 4. In germline, CDR1 is SGDLS, CDR2 YYNGEE. The CDR3 spans 16 residues. CDR3 amino acids: CASSVSGTGRTDTQYF. The DNA of the CDR3 is TGTGCCAGCAGCGTATCCGGGACAGGGCGCACAGATACGCAGTATTTT. The full variable domain, in which reference TRBV9 and TRBJ2-3 provide the parts outside the CDR3, is DSGVTQTPKHLITATGQRVTLRCSPRSGDLSVYWYQQSLDQGLQFLIQYYNGEERAKGNILERFSAQQFPDLHSELNLSSLELGDSALYFCASSVSGTGRTDTQYFGPGTRLTVL.

This chain links TRBV19 with TRBJ1-5; possibly TRBD1 for D (5 bases). V lost 6 bases and J lost 0, with 18 bases in between. The CDR3 extends over 17 amino acids. Germline values: CDR1 LNHDA, CDR2 SQIVND (reference sequence). The CDR3 protein is CASRKGSVGNSNQPQHF. As DNA, the CDR3 is TGTGCCAGTAGAAAGGGGTCGGTGGGGAATAGCAATCAGCCCCAGCATTTT.

The chain couples TRBV21-1 to TRBJ2-7; no DNA check was done on the table's D call, TRBD1. TRBV21-1 is a recognized pseudogene. This CDR3 contains 11 residues. The CDR3 protein is CASRGGYEQYF. The CDR3 nucleotides are TGTGCCAGTCGAGGGGGATACGAGCAGTACTTC.